The 18 T cell receptor beta chains below come from one sample, sequenced in a study of blood T cell repertoires in COVID-19. Libraries were prepared by immunoSEQ multiplex PCR; TCRdb keeps only in-frame clonotypes and omits some of them. The data contain 65,000 to 80,000 clones, about 87% of them seen just once; the ten biggest clones take up just over 8%. Sequenced material: peripheral blood. Every receptor here comes from a man aged 50 to 60 with active COVID-19.

This clone was detected once. This chain joins TRBV6-5 and TRBJ2-7; D possibly corresponds to TRBD1 (6 bases). The CDR3 is 16 residues long. Germline values: CDR1 MNHEY, CDR2 SVGAGI. Trimming stripped 0 bases from V and 3 bases from J, with 15 bases between. The CDR3 DNA reads as TGTGCCAGCAGTTACTCAGGGGGATGGGGAAACTACGAGCAGTACTTC. Residues: CASSYSGGWGNYEQYF.

This chain uses TRBV28 with TRBJ1-4; no clear D. Deletions cut 6 bases from V and 8 bases from J, with 16 bases between. Germline CDR1 is MDHEN and CDR2 is SYDVKM. The CDR3 spans 14 residues. The CDR3 spells CASSRGARVEKLFF. In DNA, the CDR3 is TGTGCCAGCAGCCGGGGAGCGAGGGTCGAAAAACTGTTTTTT.

The chain is built from TRBV5-6 and TRBJ2-7, with 8 bases identical to TRBD1. Germline trimming cut 0 bases from V and 1 base from J; bases unmatched to any gene: 6. This CDR3 has 16 residues. In germline, CDR1 is SGHDT, CDR2 YYEEEE. The CDR3 sequence is CASSLGQGIWSYEQYF. The CDR3 DNA follows: TGTGCCAGCAGCTTGGGACAGGGGATTTGGTCCTACGAGCAGTACTTC.

The chain carries TRBV2 and TRBJ1-5; possible D gene TRBD1, 5 bases. CDR1 and CDR2 from the germline V gene are SNHLY and FYNNEI. V gave up 2 bases and J gave up 3 bases, with 11 bases separating them. The CDR3 is 15 residues long. The CDR3 loop is CASSESGQPNQPQHF. In nucleotides, the CDR3 is TGTGCCAGCAGTGAAAGTGGACAACCCAATCAGCCCCAGCATTTT.

The chain employs TRBV5-8 and TRBJ1-1; 7 bases align to TRBD1. The CDR3 is made up of 15 amino acids. Germline V CDR1 and CDR2: SGHTS, YDEGEE. J was trimmed by 0 bases and V by 4 bases; bases with no gene match: 6. Written as DNA, the CDR3 is TGTGCCAGCAGCCCCTACAGGGGCGTGAACACTGAAGCTTTCTTT. Its translation is CASSPYRGVNTEAFF.

V is TRBV11-2 and J is TRBJ1-1; tentatively, D is TRBD1 (6 bases). CDR3 length equals 16 residues. CDR1 is SGHAT, CDR2 FQNNGV, per germline. V lost 5 bases and J 2 bases, leaving 18 bases between the germline ends. CDR3 coding DNA: TGTGCCAGCAGCCCCTGGGGCAGGGGTGAAAACACTGAAGCTTTCTTT. This translates into CASSPWGRGENTEAFF.

The V call is TRBV7-9, the J call TRBJ2-1, with a weak D call TRBD1 (6 bases). This CDR3 has 14 amino acids. V was cut by 5 bases and J by 4 bases, with 12 bases left in between. Germline V gene lookup returns CDR1 SEHNR and CDR2 FQNEAQ (reference sequence). In nucleotides, the CDR3 is TGTGCCAGCAGCCCATTGGGGACATACAATGAGCAGTTCTTC. Protein sequence: CASSPLGTYNEQFF.

V and J are TRBV29-1 and TRBJ1-1, with D uncertain. The germline V gene has CDR1 SQVTM and CDR2 ANQGSEA. There are 13 residues in the CDR3. Trimming stripped 4 bases from V and 1 base from J, with 10 bases between. In DNA, the CDR3 is TGCAGCGTTGTAGCGGGAGGGAACACTGAAGCTTTCTTT. This sequence encodes CSVVAGGNTEAFF. Filled out from reference TRBV29-1 and TRBJ1-1, the complete variable domain reads SAVISQKPSRDICQRGTSLTIQCQVDSQVTMMFWYRQQPGQSLTLIATANQGSEATYESGFVIDKFPISRPNLTFSTLTVSNMSPEDSSIYLCSVVAGGNTEAFFGQGTRLTVV.

V usage is TRBV27 and J usage is TRBJ1-4; a weak D match, TRBD1 (5 bases). V was trimmed by 5 bases and J by 4 bases, leaving 11 bases between them. The CDR3 contains 14 residues. Germline V gives CDR1 MNHEY, CDR2 SMNVEV (reference sequence). The CDR3 bases are TGTGCCAGCAGTCTGGGACTGATTAATGAAAAACTGTTTTTT. As protein: CASSLGLINEKLFF.

The V and J genes are TRBV5-1 and TRBJ2-2, with TRBD2 matching over 10 bases. CDR1 and CDR2 (germline): SGHRS, YFSETQ. The CDR3 runs 15 residues. V gave up 6 bases and J gave up 7 bases; unmatched junction bases: 9. The CDR3 here is CASNLAGDHGGELFF. In DNA form, the CDR3 reads TGCGCCAGCAACCTAGCGGGAGATCATGGCGGGGAGCTGTTTTTT.

The table lists this clone with a few counts. The chain employs TRBV6-5 and TRBJ1-3; 9 bases align to TRBD1. The CDR3 length is 13 residues. The J segment lost 4 bases and the V segment lost 6 bases, leaving 1 base of the junction unmatched. CDR1 is MNHEY, CDR2 SVGAGI, per germline. CDR3 loop: CASRTGGGNTIYF. The CDR3 region has the DNA TGTGCCAGCAGGACAGGGGGAGGAAACACCATATATTTT.

The CDR3 here is CASSRTGPRGDTEAFF. CDR3 DNA sequence: TGTGCCAGCAGCCGGACAGGGCCTAGAGGGGACACTGAAGCTTTCTTT. The rearrangement joins TRBV11-3 to TRBJ1-1, with 8 bases identical to TRBD1. Germline V gives CDR1 SGHNT, CDR2 YENEEA. The V segment lost 5 bases and the J segment 3 bases; nucleotides outside the gene matches: 11. This CDR3 is built from 16 residues.

By sample share, this clone is medium-sized. The J gene is TRBJ1-2, the V gene TRBV12-3 or TRBV12-4; D is possibly TRBD1 (5 bases). Trimming cost V 7 bases and J 4 bases, with 10 bases left between them. This CDR3 has 12 amino acids. CDR3 region: CASTDSSYGYTF. In nucleotides, the CDR3 is TGTGCCAGCACCGACAGCAGCTATGGCTACACCTTC.

This chain links TRBV6-5 with TRBJ1-1, with TRBD1 identical over 11 bases. The ends lost 6 bases at V and 5 bases at J; junction bases unmatched: 5. Germline V gives CDR1 MNHEY, CDR2 SVGAGI. CDR3 length: 14 residues. The CDR3 region is CASSRDRGLTEAFF. The CDR3, as DNA: TGTGCCAGCAGCCGGGACAGGGGGTTGACTGAAGCTTTCTTT.

CDR3 amino acids: CASRLQGRYGYEQYF. For the CDR3, the DNA is TGTGCCAGTAGGCTACAGGGGAGGTATGGCTACGAGCAGTACTTC. The V gene is TRBV19, the J gene TRBJ2-7; D may be TRBD1 (7 bases). The V and J ends lost 6 bases and 3 bases respectively, with 18 bases between them. The CDR3 is 15 amino acids. Per germline, CDR1 LNHDA and CDR2 SQIVND (reference sequence).

The CDR3: CASTHRDTEAFF. CDR3 DNA sequence: TGTGCCAGCACCCATCGGGACACTGAAGCTTTCTTT. The chain joins TRBV12-3 or TRBV12-4 to TRBJ1-1; D ambiguous. V gave up 7 bases and J gave up 3 bases, with 9 bases separating them. The CDR3 is 12 residues long.

The V and J genes are TRBV5-4 and TRBJ2-7; tentative D call: TRBD1 (6 bases). This CDR3 spans 13 amino acids. The V and J ends lost 2 bases and 5 bases respectively, with 11 bases between them. The germline V gene has CDR1 SGHNT and CDR2 YYREEE (reference sequence). CDR3 sequence: CASSFAGVNEQYF. The CDR3, as DNA: TGTGCCAGCAGCTTTGCAGGGGTCAACGAGCAGTACTTC.

V and J are TRBV7-9 and TRBJ1-2; 7 nucleotides agree with TRBD1. The CDR3 has 15 residues. Germline CDR1 reads SEHNR; CDR2 reads FQNEAQ (reference sequence). V dropped 0 bases and J dropped 2; count of bases not matched to a gene: 3. CDR3 sequence (DNA): TGTGCCAGCAGCTTAGCAGGACAGGCAAACTATGGCTACACCTTC. Encoded protein: CASSLAGQANYGYTF.